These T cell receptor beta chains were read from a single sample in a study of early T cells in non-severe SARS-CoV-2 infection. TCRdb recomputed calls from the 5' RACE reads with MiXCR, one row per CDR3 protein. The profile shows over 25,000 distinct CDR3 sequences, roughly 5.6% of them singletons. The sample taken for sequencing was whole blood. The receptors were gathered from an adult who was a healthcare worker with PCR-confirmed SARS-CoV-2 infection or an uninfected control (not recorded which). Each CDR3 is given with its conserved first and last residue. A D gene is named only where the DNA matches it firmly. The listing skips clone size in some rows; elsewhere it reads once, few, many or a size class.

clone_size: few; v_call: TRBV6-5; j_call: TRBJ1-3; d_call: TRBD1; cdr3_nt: TGTGCCAGCAGTACCCCAGGGGGCCCTGGAAACACCATATATTTT; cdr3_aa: CASSTPGGPGNTIYF
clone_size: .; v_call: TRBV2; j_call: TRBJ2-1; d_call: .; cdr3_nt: TGTGCCAGCAGTGGAAGCGGCCCCTCCTACAATGAGCAGTTCTTC; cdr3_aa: CASSGSGPSYNEQFF
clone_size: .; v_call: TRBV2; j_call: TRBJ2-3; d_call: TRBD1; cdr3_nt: TGTGCCAGCGCAGGGACAGGGGCCCGGGATACGCAGTATTTT; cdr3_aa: CASAGTGARDTQYF
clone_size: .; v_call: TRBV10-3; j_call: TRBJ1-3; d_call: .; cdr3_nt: TGTGCCACGGAAACCGGGACAAAAGGGGAGGGAAACACCATATATTTT; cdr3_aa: CATETGTKGEGNTIYF
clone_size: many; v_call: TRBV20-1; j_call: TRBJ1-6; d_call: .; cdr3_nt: TGCAGTGCTCGGACGGCGAGCTCCTATAATTCACCCCTCCACTTT; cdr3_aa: CSARTASSYNSPLHF
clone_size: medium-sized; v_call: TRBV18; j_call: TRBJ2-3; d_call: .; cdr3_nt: TGTGCCAGCTCACCACCGGGCACAGATACGCAGTATTTT; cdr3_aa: CASSPPGTDTQYF
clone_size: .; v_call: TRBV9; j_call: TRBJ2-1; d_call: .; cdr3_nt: TGTGCCAGCAGCGTAGCGGGAGCTGACAATGAGCAGTTCTTC; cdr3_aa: CASSVAGADNEQFF
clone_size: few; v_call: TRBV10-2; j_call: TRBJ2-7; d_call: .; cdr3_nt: TGCGCCAGCACATTGTCTGACGGTTCCTACGAGCAGTACTTC; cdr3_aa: CASTLSDGSYEQYF
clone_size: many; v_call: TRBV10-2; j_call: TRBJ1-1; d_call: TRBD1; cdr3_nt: TGCGCCAGCTCCCCGGACAGGGGGCCAGGTGAAGCTTTCTTT; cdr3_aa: CASSPDRGPGEAFF
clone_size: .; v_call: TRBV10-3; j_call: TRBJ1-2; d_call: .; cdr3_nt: TGTGCCATCAGTGAAGAGAACTATGGCTACACCTTC; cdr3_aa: CAISEENYGYTF
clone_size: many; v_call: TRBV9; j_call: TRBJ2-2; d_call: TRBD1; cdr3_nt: TGTGCCAGCAGGGGACAGAAGAACACCGGGGAGCTGTTTTTT; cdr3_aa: CASRGQKNTGELFF
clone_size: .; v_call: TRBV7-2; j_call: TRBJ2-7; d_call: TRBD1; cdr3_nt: TGTGCCAGCAGCTTAGCTCGGGACAGGGGGCCCGAGCAGTACTTC; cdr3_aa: CASSLARDRGPEQYF
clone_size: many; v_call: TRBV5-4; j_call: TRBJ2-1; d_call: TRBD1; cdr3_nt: TGTGCCAGCAGCGTCAAGGGGGCTAGTGGTGAGCAGTTCTTC; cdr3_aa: CASSVKGASGEQFF
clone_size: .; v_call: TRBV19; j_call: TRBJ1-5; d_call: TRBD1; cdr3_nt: TGTGCCAGTACATTTAGGGGGCCCCAGCCCCAGCATTTT; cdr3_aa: CASTFRGPQPQHF
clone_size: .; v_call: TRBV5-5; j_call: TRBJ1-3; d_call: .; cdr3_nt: TGTGCCAGCAGCTTGAACCCCACGGGAAACACCATATATTTT; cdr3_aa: CASSLNPTGNTIYF
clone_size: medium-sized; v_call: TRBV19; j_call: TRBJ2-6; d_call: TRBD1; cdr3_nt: TGTGCCAGTGGGGACAGTTTCTCCTCTGGGGCCAACGTCCTGACTTTC; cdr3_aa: CASGDSFSSGANVLTF
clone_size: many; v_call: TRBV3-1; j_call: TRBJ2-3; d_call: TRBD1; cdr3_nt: TGTGCCAGCAGCCTCCGCGGGACAGGGGGCACAGATACGCAGTATTTT; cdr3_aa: CASSLRGTGGTDTQYF
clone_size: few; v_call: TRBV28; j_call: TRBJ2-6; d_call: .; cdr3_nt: TGTGCCAGCAGTCGCCGAGGCTCTGGGGCCAACGTCCTGACTTTC; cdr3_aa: CASSRRGSGANVLTF
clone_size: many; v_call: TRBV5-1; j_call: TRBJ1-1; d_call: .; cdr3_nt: TGCGCCAGCAGCAGGAACCCACAGACCCCTATGAACACTGAAGCTTTCTTT; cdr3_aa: CASSRNPQTPMNTEAFF
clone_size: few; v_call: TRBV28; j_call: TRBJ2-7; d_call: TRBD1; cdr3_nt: TGTGCCAGCAGTCTGTCCGCCGGGACAGAGTACTTC; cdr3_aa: CASSLSAGTEYF
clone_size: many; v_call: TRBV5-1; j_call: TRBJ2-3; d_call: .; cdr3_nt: TGCGCCAGCAAAGGGGCCACCTGGTCAGATACGCAGTATTTT; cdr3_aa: CASKGATWSDTQYF
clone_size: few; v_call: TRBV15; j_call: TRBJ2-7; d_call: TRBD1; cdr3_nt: TGTGCCACCAGCAGAGAGGACAGGGGGCTAAGCGAGCAGTACTTC; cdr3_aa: CATSREDRGLSEQYF
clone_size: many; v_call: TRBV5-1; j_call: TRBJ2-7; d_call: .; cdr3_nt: TGCGCCAGCAGCTTGGAATTGGGGGACGGCCGACATGGGCAGTACTTC; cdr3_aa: CASSLELGDGRHGQYF
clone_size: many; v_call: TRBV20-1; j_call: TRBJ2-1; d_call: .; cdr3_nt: TGCAGTGCTATACAATGGGCGGGATCCTACAATGAGCAGTTCTTC; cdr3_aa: CSAIQWAGSYNEQFF
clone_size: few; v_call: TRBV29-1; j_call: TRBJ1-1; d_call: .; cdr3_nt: TGCAGCGTTGTATTGGGGCGCCGAGCTTTCTTT; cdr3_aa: CSVVLGRRAFF
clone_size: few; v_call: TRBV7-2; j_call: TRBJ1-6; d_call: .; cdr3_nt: TGTGCCAGCAGCACCCGGACGGATTATAATTCACCCCTCCACTTT; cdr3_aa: CASSTRTDYNSPLHF
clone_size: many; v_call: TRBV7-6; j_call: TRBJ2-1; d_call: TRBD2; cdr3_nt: TGTGCCAGCAGCTCCTCCCCCTATCGGGAGGTACAAAATGAGCAGTTCTTC; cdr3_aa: CASSSSPYREVQNEQFF
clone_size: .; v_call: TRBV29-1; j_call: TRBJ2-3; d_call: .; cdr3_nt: TGCAGCGTTGACGGTGGCACAGATACGCAGTATTTT; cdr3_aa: CSVDGGTDTQYF